Sequencing of this TCR beta chain was carried out in a study of blood T cell repertoires in COVID-19. Overall study context: Spain, Italy and the United States supplied samples that represented acute and convalescent COVID-19. PBMCs, B-cell-depleted T cells, or T cells provided the cDNA or gDNA that made up the material.

The study drew participants aged 18 to 89 years from under 30 US areas. What the recovered Cohort 3 donors had was two negative PCRs, clearance, or symptom resolution. Germline V gene data show CDR1 as SQVTM and CDR2 as ANQGSEA. V was shortened by 7 bases and J by 0 bases, with 13 bases between the two germline ends. The CDR3 runs 13 residues. TCRdb keeps only in-frame clones here, not all; method: immunoSEQ multiplex PCR. This table holds approximately 310,000 clones, 75% to 90% found once. Sequenced: PBMCs or T cells enriched from blood (not recorded which). This clonotype was sampled from a man aged 25 to 40 who had recovered from COVID-19. The V and J genes are TRBV29-1 and TRBJ2-7; D is ambiguous. The CDR3 loop is CSGRVASSYEQYF. DNA of the CDR3: TGCAGCGGGCGAGTGGCTAGCTCCTACGAGCAGTACTTC.